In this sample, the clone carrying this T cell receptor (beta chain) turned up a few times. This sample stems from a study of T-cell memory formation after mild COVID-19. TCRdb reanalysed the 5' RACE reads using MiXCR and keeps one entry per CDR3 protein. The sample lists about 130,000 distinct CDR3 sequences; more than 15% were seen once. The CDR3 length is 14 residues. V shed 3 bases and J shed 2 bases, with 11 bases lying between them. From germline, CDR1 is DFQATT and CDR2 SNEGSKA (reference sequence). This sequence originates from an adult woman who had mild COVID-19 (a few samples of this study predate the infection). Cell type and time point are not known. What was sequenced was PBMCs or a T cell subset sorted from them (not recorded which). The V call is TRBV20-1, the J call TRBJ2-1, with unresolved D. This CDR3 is CSARARTPYNEQFF. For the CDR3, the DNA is TGCAGTGCTAGGGCTAGAACGCCCTACAATGAGCAGTTCTTC.